This T cell receptor beta chain is from a study of post-analysis software for immune sequencing data. Across the whole study: The study covered relapsing-remitting, secondary progressive and progressive-relapsing courses of multiple sclerosis.

Notes on the study in general: Normalized Chao1 diversity in multiple sclerosis patients fell significantly below that of controls. With TRBV5-6, TRBV5-1 and TRBV20-1 included, several TRBV segments were more frequent in patients than in controls. Under the F measure, samples that were prepared in one batch clustered strongly together.

This CDR3 has 11 amino acids. Germline values: CDR1 DFQATT, CDR2 SNEGSKA (reference sequence). Trimming pared 1 base from V and 9 bases from J, leaving 7 bases between. Every TCR beta cDNA library bore unique molecular identifiers. cDNA molecules numbering about 470,000 came from approximately 0.91 to 9.4 million T cells. TCRdb passed the PCR reads through MiXCR, listing each CDR3 protein once. The sample consists of a few hundred thousand distinct CDR3 sequences, 36% of them appearing once. As regards this clonotype: Antigen unknown.

The TCR originated in a girl aged 10-17 years with multiple sclerosis. The source material was blood. This chain joins TRBV20-1 and TRBJ1-5; no reliable D call. The CDR3 region is CSARVGGPQHF. CDR3 nucleotides: TGCAGTGCTAGAGTTGGTGGGCCCCAGCATTTT.